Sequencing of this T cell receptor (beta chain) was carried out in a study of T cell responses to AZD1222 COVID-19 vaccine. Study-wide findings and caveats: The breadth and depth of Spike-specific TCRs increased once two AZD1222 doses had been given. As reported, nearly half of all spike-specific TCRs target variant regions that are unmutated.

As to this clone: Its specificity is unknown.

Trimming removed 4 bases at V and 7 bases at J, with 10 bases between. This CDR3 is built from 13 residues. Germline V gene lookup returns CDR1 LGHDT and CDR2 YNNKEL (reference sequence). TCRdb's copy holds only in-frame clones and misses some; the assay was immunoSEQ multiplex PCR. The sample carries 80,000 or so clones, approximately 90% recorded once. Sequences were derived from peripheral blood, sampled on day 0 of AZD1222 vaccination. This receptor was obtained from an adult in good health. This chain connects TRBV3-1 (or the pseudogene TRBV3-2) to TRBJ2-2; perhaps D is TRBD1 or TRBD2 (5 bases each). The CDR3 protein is CASSPGTFGELFF. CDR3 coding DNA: TGTGCCAGCAGCCCTGGGACGTTCGGGGAGCTGTTTTTT.